This entry lists 15 T cell receptor beta chains sequenced from one sample in a study of beta chain features in type 1 diabetes (dated by TCRdb to the late 2010s). Receptor libraries were prepared by the immunoSEQ multiplex PCR assay. The entire isolated RNA was reverse transcribed using the High Capacity cDNA Reverse Transcription Kit, and thus expressed TCRB transcripts were sequenced. TCRdb retrieved this table from immuneACCESS and kept in-frame rearrangements only. Not all clones are present; in checked studies, unresolved V genes account for under half, and no reason is known for the remainder. The sample data list about 360,000 clones, and 10% to 15% of these were observed just once. The ten largest make up roughly 0.015% of the sample. Sample: naive CD4+ T cells from blood. The cell subset or site label, read with the paper, signifies: true naive CD4+ T cells. These TCRs come from a man between 18 and 35 years old in good health.

The chain is built from TRBV25-1 and TRBJ1-3; the D gene is possibly TRBD1 (5 bases). Germline V lookup: CDR1 MGHDK, CDR2 SYGVNS. The CDR3 totals 16 residues. V dropped 3 bases and J dropped 1 base, with 13 bases sitting between them. In DNA form, the CDR3 reads TGTGCCAGCAGTGAGGCAGGGCGAAGTTCTGGAAACACCATATATTTT. Amino acid sequence: CASSEAGRSSGNTIYF.

This clone was observed a handful of times. The genes are TRBV9 and TRBJ2-4, with TRBD1 matching 8 bases. Per the germline V gene, CDR1 is SGDLS and CDR2 is YYNGEE. The CDR3 length is 14 residues. With V trimmed by 0 bases and J by 6 bases, 2 bases remained unmatched. CDR3 amino acids: CASSVGGQGNIQYF. Here the CDR3 DNA reads TGTGCCAGCAGCGTAGGAGGACAGGGAAACATTCAGTACTTC.

The chain is built from TRBV20-1 and TRBJ2-7, with D perhaps TRBD1 (6 bases). The CDR3 totals 11 residues. In germline, CDR1 is DFQATT, CDR2 SNEGSKA (reference sequence). The germline V and J ends were trimmed by 6 bases and 6 bases, with 12 bases remaining between them. CDR3 region: CSATRGPEQYF. CDR3 DNA: TGCAGTGCCACCAGGGGTCCCGAGCAGTACTTC.

The V and J genes are TRBV9 and TRBJ1-2, with D perhaps matching TRBD1 (5 bases). The CDR3 is 19 residues long. CDR1 is SGDLS, CDR2 YYNGEE, per germline. V was shortened by 0 bases and J by 1 base, with 22 bases between the two germline ends. The CDR3 DNA reads as TGTGCCAGCAGCGTAGGAGACAGCATGCTTAGGTCCCGTAACTATGGCTACACCTTC. Amino acid sequence: CASSVGDSMLRSRNYGYTF.

This clone has just a few counts. This chain links TRBV9 with TRBJ1-2; D may be TRBD1 (6 bases). The length of the CDR3 is 14 residues. Trimming removed 3 bases at V and 12 bases at J, with 21 bases between. CDR1 is SGDLS and CDR2 is YYNGEE in the germline V gene. As DNA, the CDR3 is TGTGCCAGCAGCGATTTCGGGACAAGTGGAACCCACACCTTC. Its translation is CASSDFGTSGTHTF.

On this clone: The identical CDR3 is also encoded by other nucleotide sequences in the sample. The chain links TRBV18 to TRBJ1-5, with D possibly matching TRBD1 (5 bases). From germline, CDR1 is KGHSH and CDR2 LQKENI. CDR3 size: 13 residues. The V and J ends lost 6 bases and 5 bases respectively, with 11 bases between them. The CDR3 DNA is TGTGCCAGCTCGCCAGGGCGGGATCAGCCCCAGCATTTT. Its translation is CASSPGRDQPQHF.

This clone has more than one count but fewer than ten. The gene calls are TRBV10-3 and TRBJ2-3; D is unresolved. V was shortened by 0 bases and J by 0 bases, with 7 bases between the two germline ends. From germline, CDR1 is ENHRY and CDR2 SYGVKD. This CDR3 is built from 15 residues. The CDR3: CAISESRTSTDTQYF. In DNA form, the CDR3 reads TGTGCCATCAGTGAGTCAAGAACTAGCACAGATACGCAGTATTTT.

A few counts support this clone. The genes are TRBV7-3 and TRBJ2-7; D might be TRBD1 (5 bases). The CDR3 has 14 residues. From germline, CDR1 is SGHTA and CDR2 FQGTGA. Trimming removed 1 base at V and 4 bases at J, with 11 bases between. The CDR3 DNA reads as TGTGCCAGCAGCTTAAATCCAGGGAAATACGAGCAGTACTTC. Residues: CASSLNPGKYEQYF.

The sample holds a few counts of this clone. The genes are TRBV7-2 and TRBJ1-5; tentatively, D is TRBD1 (5 bases). Germline V gene sequence: CDR1 SGHTA, CDR2 FQGNSA. V was clipped by 4 bases and J by 3 bases, with 19 bases between them. CDR3 length: 17 residues. This CDR3 is CASSSPPGTSVNQPQHF. The CDR3 DNA sequence: TGTGCCAGCAGCTCCCCTCCCGGGACTAGCGTCAATCAGCCCCAGCATTTT.

This chain uses TRBV30 with TRBJ2-7; weak D call: TRBD2 (5 bases). V was pared by 5 bases and J by 2 bases, with 7 bases between. CDR1 is GTSNPN and CDR2 is SVGIG in the germline V gene (reference sequence). The CDR3 is 11 amino acids. CDR3 residues: CAWVGAYEQYF. In nucleotides, the CDR3 is TGTGCCTGGGTGGGAGCCTACGAGCAGTACTTC.

This clone was detected a few times. The chain recombines TRBV6-6 with TRBJ2-5, with 9 positions matching TRBD2. CDR1 MNHNY and CDR2 SVGAGI come from the germline V gene (reference sequence). Losses at the gene ends were 6 bases for V and 5 bases for J; bases not matched to a gene: 7. The length of the CDR3 is 14 residues. In DNA, the CDR3 is TGTGCCAGCAGGGGAAGCGGGGGGCGGGAGACCCAGTACTTC. It codes for CASRGSGGRETQYF.

In its sample, this clone was seen a few times. The gene calls are TRBV10-3 and TRBJ2-5, with a weak D call TRBD2 (5 bases). CDR3 length: 14 residues. V was cut by 2 bases and J by 4 bases, with 11 bases left in between. Germline CDR1 reads ENHRY; CDR2 reads SYGVKD. This CDR3 is CAISEVPGVETQYF. CDR3 nucleotides: TGTGCCATCAGTGAGGTTCCCGGGGTAGAGACCCAGTACTTC.

V usage is TRBV10-3 and J usage is TRBJ2-2; no clear D. V gave up 0 bases and J gave up 6 bases, with 11 bases separating them. This CDR3 contains 15 residues. Germline assignment: CDR1 ENHRY and CDR2 SYGVKD. In nucleotides, the CDR3 is TGTGCCATCAGTGAGTCGAGTCTGGGCCCCGGGGAGCTGTTTTTT. Residues: CAISESSLGPGELFF.

The chain recombines TRBV28 with TRBJ1-2; D unclear. Germline loops: CDR1 MDHEN, CDR2 SYDVKM. V lost 3 bases to trimming and J lost 4 bases, with 15 bases between them. This CDR3 has 15 residues. The CDR3 loop reads CASSFSGPWSYGYTF. CDR3 nucleotides: TGTGCCAGCAGTTTCTCCGGCCCCTGGAGCTATGGCTACACCTTC.

This clone came up a few times. The CDR3 loop reads CASSPLTSGGHQETQYF. The DNA for the CDR3 is TGTGCCAGCTCACCACTCACTAGCGGGGGACACCAAGAGACCCAGTACTTC. The chain couples TRBV18 to TRBJ2-5, with TRBD2 matching 11 bases. Germline V lookup: CDR1 KGHSH, CDR2 LQKENI. V gave up 1 base and J gave up 0 bases; unmatched junction bases: 4. The CDR3 runs to 17 residues.